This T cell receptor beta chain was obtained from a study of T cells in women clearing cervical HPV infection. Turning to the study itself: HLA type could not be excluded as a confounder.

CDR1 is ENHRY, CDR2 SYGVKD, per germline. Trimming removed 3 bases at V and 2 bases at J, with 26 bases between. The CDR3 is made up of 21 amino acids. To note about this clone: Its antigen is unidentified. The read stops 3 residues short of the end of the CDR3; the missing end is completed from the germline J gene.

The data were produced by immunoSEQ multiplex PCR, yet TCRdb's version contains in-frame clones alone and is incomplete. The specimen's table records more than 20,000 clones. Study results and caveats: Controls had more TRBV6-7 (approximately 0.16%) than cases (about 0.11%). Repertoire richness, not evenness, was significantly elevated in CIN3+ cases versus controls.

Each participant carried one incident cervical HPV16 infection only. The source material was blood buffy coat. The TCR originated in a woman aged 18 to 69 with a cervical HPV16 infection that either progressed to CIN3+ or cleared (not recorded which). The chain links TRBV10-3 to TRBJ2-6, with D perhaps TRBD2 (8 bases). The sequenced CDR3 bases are TGTGCCATCAGTGAATACAGGGGCAGAGCGGGAGTTGATCCTGGGGCCAACGTC. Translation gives CAISEYRGRAGVDPGANV. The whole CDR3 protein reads CAISEYRGRAGVDPGANVLTF.